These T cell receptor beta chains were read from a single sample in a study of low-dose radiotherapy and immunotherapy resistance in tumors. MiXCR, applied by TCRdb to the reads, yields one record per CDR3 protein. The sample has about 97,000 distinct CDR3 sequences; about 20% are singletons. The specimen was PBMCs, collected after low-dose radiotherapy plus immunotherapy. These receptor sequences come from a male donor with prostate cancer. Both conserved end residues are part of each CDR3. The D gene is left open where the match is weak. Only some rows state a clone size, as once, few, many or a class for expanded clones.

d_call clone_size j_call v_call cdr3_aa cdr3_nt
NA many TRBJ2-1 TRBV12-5 CASGPGGFTYNEQFF TGTGCTAGTGGCCCCGGGGGTTTCACCTACAATGAGCAGTTCTTC
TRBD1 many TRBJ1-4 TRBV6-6 CASSRARQGGEKLFF TGTGCCAGCAGCCGCGCCAGACAGGGAGGTGAAAAACTGTTTTTT
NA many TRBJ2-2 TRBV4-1 CASSQEGYTGELFF TGCGCCAGCAGCCAGGAGGGGTACACCGGGGAGCTGTTTTTT
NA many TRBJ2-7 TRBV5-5 CASSRRNAYEQYF TGTGCCAGCAGCCGGAGGAATGCCTACGAGCAGTACTTC
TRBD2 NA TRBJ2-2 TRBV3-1 CASSRTMAGAGELFF TGTGCCAGCAGCCGGACTATGGCGGGGGCCGGGGAGCTGTTTTTT
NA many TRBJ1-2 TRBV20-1 CSARGDNNYGYTF TGCAGTGCTAGAGGGGACAACAACTATGGCTACACCTTC
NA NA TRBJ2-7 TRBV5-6 CASSFGNIYEQYF TGTGCCAGCAGCTTTGGTAATATCTACGAGCAGTACTTC
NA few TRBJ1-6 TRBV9 CASSAQDSPLHF TGTGCCAGCAGCGCCCAGGATTCACCCCTCCACTTT
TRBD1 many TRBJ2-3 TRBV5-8 CASSKGQTQYF TGTGCCAGCAGCAAGGGACAGACGCAGTATTTT
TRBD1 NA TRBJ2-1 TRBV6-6 CASGPRTGGSNEQFF TGTGCCAGCGGTCCCAGGACAGGGGGGAGCAATGAGCAGTTCTTC
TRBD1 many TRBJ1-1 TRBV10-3 CAIRTGENTEAFF TGTGCCATCAGGACAGGGGAGAACACTGAAGCTTTCTTT
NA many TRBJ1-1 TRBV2 CASTSGNTEAFF TGTGCCAGCACGTCCGGGAACACTGAAGCTTTCTTT
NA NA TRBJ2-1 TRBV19 CASSVTGTASYNEQFF TGTGCCAGTAGTGTGACCGGGACGGCCTCCTACAATGAGCAGTTCTTC
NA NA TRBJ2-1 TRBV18 CASSRAGGYNEQFF TGTGCCAGCTCACGGGCAGGGGGGTACAATGAGCAGTTCTTC
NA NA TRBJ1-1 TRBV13 CASSLTEENTEAFF TGTGCCAGCAGCTTAACGGAGGAAAACACTGAAGCTTTCTTT
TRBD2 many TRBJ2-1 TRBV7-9 CASSLDLADNEQFF TGTGCCAGCAGCTTAGACCTAGCGGACAATGAGCAGTTCTTC
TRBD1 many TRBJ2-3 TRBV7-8 CASTSGQSTDTQYF TGTGCCAGCACCTCGGGACAGAGCACAGATACGCAGTATTTT
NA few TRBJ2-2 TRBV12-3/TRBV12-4 CASGRDTGELFF TGTGCCAGCGGGCGTGACACCGGGGAGCTGTTTTTT
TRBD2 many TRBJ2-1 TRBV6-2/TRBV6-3 CASIRLAGAPLADEQFF TGTGCCAGCATTAGACTAGCGGGGGCCCCCCTGGCCGATGAGCAGTTCTTC
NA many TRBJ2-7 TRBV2 CASSDETGLLF TGTGCCAGCAGTGACGAGACGGGCCTGCTATTC
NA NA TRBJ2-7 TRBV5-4 CASSQRDTAYEQYF TGTGCCAGCAGCCAACGGGACACCGCATACGAGCAGTACTTC
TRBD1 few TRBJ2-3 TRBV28 CASSGDRGLGDTQYF TGTGCCAGCAGCGGGGACAGGGGGCTTGGAGATACGCAGTATTTT
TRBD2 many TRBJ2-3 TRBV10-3 CAIRSGGPPDTQYF TGTGCCATCAGGAGCGGGGGCCCCCCAGATACGCAGTATTTT
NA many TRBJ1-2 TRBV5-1 CASSLFQGQNNYGYTF TGCGCCAGCAGCTTGTTTCAGGGACAAAATAACTATGGCTACACCTTC
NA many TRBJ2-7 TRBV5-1 CASSPQGIVYEQYF TGCGCCAGCAGCCCACAGGGCATTGTCTACGAGCAGTACTTC
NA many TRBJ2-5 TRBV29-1 CSVEDDQGRETQYF TGCAGCGTTGAAGATGATCAGGGAAGAGAGACCCAGTACTTC
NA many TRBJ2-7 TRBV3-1 CASSQDLPERAYEQYF TGTGCCAGCAGCCAAGATCTTCCGGAAAGGGCATACGAGCAGTACTTC
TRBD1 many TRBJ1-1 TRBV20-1 CSAPEGGTGGGPAAFF TGCAGTGCTCCAGAGGGGGGGACAGGGGGTGGCCCAGCAGCTTTCTTT
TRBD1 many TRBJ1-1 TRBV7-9 CASSPGQGASEAFF TGTGCCAGCAGCCCCGGACAGGGGGCATCTGAAGCTTTCTTT